Below, 8 T cell receptor beta chains from the same sample are listed, as sequenced in a study of blood T cell repertoires in COVID-19. The repertoire was sequenced with immunoSEQ multiplex PCR; TCRdb's copy has only in-frame clones and lacks some. The sample has roughly 180,000 clones; over 70% are singletons. The sequencing input was peripheral blood. The source is a man aged 55 to 69 with active or convalescent COVID-19.

The rearrangement links TRBV18 to TRBJ2-5, with no clear D. This CDR3 has 12 amino acids. Germline CDR1 is KGHSH and CDR2 is LQKENI. The V end was cut by 5 bases, the J end by 5 bases, with 9 bases between. The CDR3 sequence is CASSDSRETQYF. The CDR3 bases are TGTGCCAGCTCAGATTCTCGGGAGACCCAGTACTTC.

Only one count was recorded for this clone. The rearrangement joins TRBV2 to TRBJ1-1; D call uncertain. V was pared by 7 bases and J by 2 bases, with 14 bases between. There are 14 residues in the CDR3. From germline, CDR1 is SNHLY and CDR2 FYNNEI. CDR3 DNA: TGTGCCAGCAAAACGACTCGGAGAAACACTGAAGCTTTCTTT. Its translation: CASKTTRRNTEAFF.

This clone was found a few times. J is TRBJ2-3 and V is TRBV12-5; D is possibly TRBD2 (6 bases). V was cut by 0 bases and J by 2 bases, with 9 bases left in between. From germline, CDR1 is LGHNT and CDR2 FRNRAP. The CDR3 covers 15 residues. Here the CDR3 reads CASGLVGGVTDTQYF. CDR3 nucleotides: TGTGCTAGTGGTTTGGTGGGAGGCGTCACAGATACGCAGTATTTT.

CDR3 bases: TGTGCCAGCAGCTTAGGGGCGGGGGACATTCAGTACTTC. Protein product: CASSLGAGDIQYF. This sequence joins TRBV7-2 and TRBJ2-4; 7 bases align to TRBD2. Losses at the gene ends were 1 base for V and 8 bases for J; bases not matched to a gene: 2. The germline gives CDR1 SGHTA, CDR2 FQGNSA. The CDR3 covers 13 residues.

The chain combines TRBV7-6 with TRBJ1-6; weak D call: TRBD1 (6 bases). The CDR3 has 16 amino acids. Germline V gene lookup returns CDR1 SGHVS and CDR2 FNYEAQ. Trimming shortened V by 1 base and J by 7 bases, and 14 bases separated the two germline ends. The CDR3 spells CASSLGQGGKNSPLHF. DNA of the CDR3: TGTGCCAGCAGCTTAGGTCAAGGGGGAAAGAATTCACCCCTCCACTTT.

The chain links TRBV6-2 or TRBV6-3 to TRBJ1-5; possibly TRBD1 for D (5 bases). The CDR3 consists of 15 residues. Germline values: CDR1 MNHEY, CDR2 SVGEGT. V lost 0 bases and J lost 11, with 17 bases in between. CDR3 protein: CASSYSGEGYSAQHF. As DNA, the CDR3 is TGTGCCAGCAGTTACTCAGGGGAGGGCTATTCAGCCCAGCATTTT.

This clone was detected only once. The rearrangement links TRBV9 to TRBJ1-1, with 8 bases matching TRBD1. J was trimmed by 8 bases and V by 4 bases; bases with no gene match: 7. CDR1 and CDR2 from the germline V gene are SGDLS and YYNGEE. The CDR3 consists of 13 residues. The CDR3 reads CASSLTGEREAFF. The CDR3 DNA sequence: TGTGCCAGCAGCTTGACAGGGGAAAGGGAAGCTTTCTTT.

The chain combines TRBV10-3 with TRBJ1-6; perhaps TRBD1 as D (6 bases). The V end was cut by 7 bases, the J end by 9 bases, with 16 bases between. CDR1 ENHRY and CDR2 SYGVKD come from the germline V gene. CDR3 length equals 14 residues. CDR3 sequence reads: CAITQGKGISPLHF. CDR3 coding DNA: TGTGCCATCACTCAGGGGAAGGGCATTTCACCCCTCCACTTT.